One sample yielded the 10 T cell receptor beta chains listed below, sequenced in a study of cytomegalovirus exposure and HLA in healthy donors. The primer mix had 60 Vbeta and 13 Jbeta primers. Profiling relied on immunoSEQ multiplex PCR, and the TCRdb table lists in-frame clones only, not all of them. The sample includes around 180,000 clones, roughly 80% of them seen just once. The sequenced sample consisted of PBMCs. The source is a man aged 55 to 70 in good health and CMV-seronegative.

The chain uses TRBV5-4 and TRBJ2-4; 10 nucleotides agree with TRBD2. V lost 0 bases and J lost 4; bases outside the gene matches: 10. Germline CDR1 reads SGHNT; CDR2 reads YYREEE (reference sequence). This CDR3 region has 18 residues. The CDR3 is CASSLGGVAGGQKNIQYF. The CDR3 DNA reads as TGTGCCAGCAGCTTGGGAGGGGTAGCGGGGGGCCAAAAAAACATTCAGTACTTC.

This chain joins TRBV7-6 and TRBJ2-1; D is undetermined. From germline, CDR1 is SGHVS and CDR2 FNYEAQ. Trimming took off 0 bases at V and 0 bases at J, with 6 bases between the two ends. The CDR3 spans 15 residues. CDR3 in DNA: TGTGCCAGCAGCTTAGCTTTTAGCTCCTACAATGAGCAGTTCTTC. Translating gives CASSLAFSSYNEQFF.

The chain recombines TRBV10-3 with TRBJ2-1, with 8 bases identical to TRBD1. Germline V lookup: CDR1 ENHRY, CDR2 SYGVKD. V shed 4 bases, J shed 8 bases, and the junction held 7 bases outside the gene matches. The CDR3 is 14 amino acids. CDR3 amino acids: CAISAKDRVDEQFF. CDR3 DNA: TGTGCCATCAGTGCGAAGGACAGGGTTGATGAGCAGTTCTTC.

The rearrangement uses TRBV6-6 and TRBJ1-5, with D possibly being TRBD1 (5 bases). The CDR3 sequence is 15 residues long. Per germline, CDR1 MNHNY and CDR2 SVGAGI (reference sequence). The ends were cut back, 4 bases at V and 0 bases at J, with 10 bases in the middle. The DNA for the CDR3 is TGTGCCAGCAGTTCCTTACAGGTTAGCAATCAGCCCCAGCATTTT. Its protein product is CASSSLQVSNQPQHF.

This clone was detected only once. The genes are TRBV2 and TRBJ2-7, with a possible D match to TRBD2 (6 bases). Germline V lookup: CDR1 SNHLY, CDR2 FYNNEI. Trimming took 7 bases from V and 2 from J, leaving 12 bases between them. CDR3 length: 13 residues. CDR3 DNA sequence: TGTGCCAGCATGGAGGGCAGAGCCTACGAGCAGTACTTC. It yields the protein CASMEGRAYEQYF.

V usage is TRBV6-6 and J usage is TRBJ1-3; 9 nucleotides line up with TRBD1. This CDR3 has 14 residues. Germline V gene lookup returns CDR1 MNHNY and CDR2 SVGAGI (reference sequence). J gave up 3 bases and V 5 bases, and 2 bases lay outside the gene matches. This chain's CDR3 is CASSTGGGGNTIYF. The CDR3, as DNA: TGTGCCAGCAGTACAGGGGGCGGTGGAAACACCATATATTTT.

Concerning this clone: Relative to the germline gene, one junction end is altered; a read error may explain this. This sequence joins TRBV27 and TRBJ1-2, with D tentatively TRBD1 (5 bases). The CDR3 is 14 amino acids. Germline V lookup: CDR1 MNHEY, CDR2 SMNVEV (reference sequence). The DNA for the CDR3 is TGTGCCAGCAGTCCCACTCGGGGGGGGTATGGCTACCCCTTC. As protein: CASSPTRGGYGYPF.

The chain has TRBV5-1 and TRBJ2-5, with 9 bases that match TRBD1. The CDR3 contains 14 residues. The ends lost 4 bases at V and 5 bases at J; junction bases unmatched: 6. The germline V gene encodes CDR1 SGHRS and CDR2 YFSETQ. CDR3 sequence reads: CASSTGQGLETQYF. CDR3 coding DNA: TGCGCCAGCAGCACAGGACAGGGGTTGGAGACCCAGTACTTC. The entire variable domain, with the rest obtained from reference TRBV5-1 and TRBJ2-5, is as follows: KAGVTQTPRYLIKTRGQQVTLSCSPISGHRSVSWYQQTPGQGLQFLFEYFSETQRNKGNFPGRFSGRQFSNSRSEMNVSTLELGDSALYLCASSTGQGLETQYFGPGTRLLVL.

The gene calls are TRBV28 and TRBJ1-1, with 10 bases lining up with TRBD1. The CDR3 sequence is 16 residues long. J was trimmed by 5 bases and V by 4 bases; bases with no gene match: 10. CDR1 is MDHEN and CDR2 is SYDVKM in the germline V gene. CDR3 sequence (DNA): TGTGCCAGCAGTTCAGGACAGGGGGGAGGTTGGACTGAAGCTTTCTTT. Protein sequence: CASSSGQGGGWTEAFF.

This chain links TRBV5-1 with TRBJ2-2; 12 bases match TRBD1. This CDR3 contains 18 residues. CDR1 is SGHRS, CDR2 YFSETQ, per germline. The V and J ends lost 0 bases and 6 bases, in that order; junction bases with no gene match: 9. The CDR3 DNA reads TGCGCCAGCAGCTTGGAGGGACAGGGGGCGGTTAAATCCGGGGAGCTGTTTTTT. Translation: CASSLEGQGAVKSGELFF.